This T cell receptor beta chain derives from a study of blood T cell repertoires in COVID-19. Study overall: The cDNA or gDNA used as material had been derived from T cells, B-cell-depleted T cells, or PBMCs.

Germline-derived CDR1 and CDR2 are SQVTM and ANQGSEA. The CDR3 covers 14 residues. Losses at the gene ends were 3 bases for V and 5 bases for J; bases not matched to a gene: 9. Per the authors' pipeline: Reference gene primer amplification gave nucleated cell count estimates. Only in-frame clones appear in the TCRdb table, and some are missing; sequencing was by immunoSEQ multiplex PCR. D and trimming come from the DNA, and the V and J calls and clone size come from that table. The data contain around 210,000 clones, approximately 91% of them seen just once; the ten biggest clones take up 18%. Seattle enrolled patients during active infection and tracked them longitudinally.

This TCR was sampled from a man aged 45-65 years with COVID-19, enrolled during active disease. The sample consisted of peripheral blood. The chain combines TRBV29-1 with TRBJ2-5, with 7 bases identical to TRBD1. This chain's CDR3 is CSVEPTGAGETQYF. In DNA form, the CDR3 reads TGCAGCGTTGAGCCTACAGGGGCTGGGGAGACCCAGTACTTC.